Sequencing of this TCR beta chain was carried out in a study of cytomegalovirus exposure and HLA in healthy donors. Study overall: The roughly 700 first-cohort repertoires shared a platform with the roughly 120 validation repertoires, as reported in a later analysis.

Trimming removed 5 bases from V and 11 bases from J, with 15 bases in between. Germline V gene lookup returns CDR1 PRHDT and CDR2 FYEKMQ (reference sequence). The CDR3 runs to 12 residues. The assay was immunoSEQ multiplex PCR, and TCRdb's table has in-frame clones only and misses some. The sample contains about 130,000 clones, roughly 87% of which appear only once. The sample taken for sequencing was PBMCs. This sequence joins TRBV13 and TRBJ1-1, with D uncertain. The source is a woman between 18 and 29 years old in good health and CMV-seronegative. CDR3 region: CASSPEGRGAFF. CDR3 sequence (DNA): TGTGCCAGCAGCCCCGAAGGGCGAGGGGCTTTCTTT.